This is a list of T cell receptor beta chains from one sample in a study of vaccination and CD4 T cells after COVID-19. MiXCR was run by TCRdb on the PCR reads, yielding one entry per CDR3 protein. The table shows 12,000 to 15,000 distinct CDR3 sequences, with about 30% occurring only once. These receptors have no known antigen. Sequencing input: CD4+ T cells from blood, cultured in vitro. Receptors were obtained from a human donor who had recovered from COVID-19. The CDR3 runs from the conserved cysteine through the conserved F or W. D genes are given only for firm matches. Rows may omit the clone size; those that give it use once, few, many or a size class.

TRBJ1-4 . TRBV21-1 15 few TGTGCCAGCAGCAAAGGGGCAGGGGCTAATGAAAAACTGTTTTTT CASSKGAGANEKLFF
TRBJ2-3 TRBD2 TRBV7-2 15 once TGTGCCAGCAGCGCAGGCGGGGGGGCGACAGATACGCAGTATTTT CASSAGGGATDTQYF
TRBJ2-2 TRBD2 TRBV5-4 15 few TGTGCCAGCAGCCGTCGCGGGGGTAACACCGGGGAGCTGTTTTTT CASSRRGGNTGELFF
TRBJ1-5 . TRBV30 14 few TGTGCCTGGAGTCCGGCGTGGGGCAATCAGCCCCAGCATTTT CAWSPAWGNQPQHF
TRBJ1-1 . TRBV6-1 13 . TGTGCCAGCATAGAGACAGGGAACACTGAAGCTTTCTTT CASIETGNTEAFF
TRBJ2-5 . TRBV12-3/TRBV12-4 13 few TGTGCCAGCAGTTTCGCGAGCATGGAGACCCAGTACTTC CASSFASMETQYF
TRBJ1-2 . TRBV2 13 few TGTGCCAGCAGTGAAGACGGTGACTATGGCTACACCTTC CASSEDGDYGYTF
TRBJ1-5 TRBD1 TRBV7-9 13 . TGTGCCAGCAGCGGACAGGGCAATCAGCCCCAGCATTTT CASSGQGNQPQHF
TRBJ2-3 . TRBV7-2 12 few TGTGCCAGCAGCTTAGGCACAGATACGCAGTATTTT CASSLGTDTQYF
TRBJ1-5 . TRBV20-1 16 . TGCAGTGCTAGATTCCAAGGGGTCGGGGACAATCAGCCCCAGCATTTT CSARFQGVGDNQPQHF
TRBJ1-1 . TRBV4-3 16 few TGCGCCAGCAGCCCCGGGACCTCTGGGGTGAACACTGAAGCTTTCTTT CASSPGTSGVNTEAFF
TRBJ2-3 . TRBV2 14 . TGTGCCAGCACTGGTTGGGGGGTCACAGATACGCAGTATTTT CASTGWGVTDTQYF
TRBJ2-4 . TRBV2 15 . TGTGCCAGCAGTGCTCAGTTTGATATCAAAAGCATTCAGTACTTC CASSAQFDIKSIQYF
TRBJ1-2 . TRBV20-1 11 . TGCAGTGCTAGTCCAGGATGGGGCTACACCTTC CSASPGWGYTF
TRBJ1-2 . TRBV6-1 14 few TGTGCCAGCAGGAGGACAGTCACCTCCTATGGCTACACCTTC CASRRTVTSYGYTF
TRBJ2-2 TRBD1 TRBV19 15 few TGTGCCACCCAGGACAGGCGAACGAACACCGGGGAGCTGTTTTTT CATQDRRTNTGELFF
TRBJ1-2 TRBD1 TRBV6-5 15 few TGTGCCAGCAGTTCCGAACTTGACAGGGGAAGTGGCTACACCTTC CASSSELDRGSGYTF
TRBJ1-1 . TRBV6-1 15 . TGTGCCAGCAGTCACGACAGCGGGAAGGTGTCTGAAGCTTTCTTT CASSHDSGKVSEAFF
TRBJ1-1 . TRBV7-2 14 few TGTGCCAGCAGCTTAGTCCAGGGGAGCACTGAAGCTTTCTTT CASSLVQGSTEAFF
TRBJ2-7 TRBD2 TRBV6-2/TRBV6-3 13 . TGTGCCAGCAGGGGACTAGGGCCGTACGAGCAGTACTTC CASRGLGPYEQYF
TRBJ2-2 TRBD2 TRBV12-5 18 few TGTGCTAGTGGTCCCGGGACTAGCGGGGGCCCGAACACCGGGGAGCTGTTTTTT CASGPGTSGGPNTGELFF
TRBJ1-6 TRBD1 TRBV7-9 14 . TGTGCCAGCAGCACCAGGGGGGGGGATTCACCCCTCCACTTT CASSTRGGDSPLHF
TRBJ1-1 . TRBV6-2/TRBV6-3 18 few TGTGCCAGCAGTTACGAACGGGGGCTAGAGGGGAGGGACACTGAAGCTTTCTTT CASSYERGLEGRDTEAFF
TRBJ1-1 . TRBV11-3 21 few TGTGCCAGCAGCTTAGAGGGTCAGGGAAGACTCCTTCAGATGAACAACACTGAAGCTTTCTTT CASSLEGQGRLLQMNNTEAFF
TRBJ2-1 . TRBV20-1 15 few TGCAGTGCTCTAGCCGGGGGAAGCTCCTACAATGAGCAGTTCTTC CSALAGGSSYNEQFF
TRBJ2-3 . TRBV12-3/TRBV12-4 14 few TGTGCCAGCAGTTTCCGGATTAGCGGTGATACGCAGTATTTT CASSFRISGDTQYF
TRBJ2-1 TRBD2 TRBV9 17 . TGTGCCAGCAGCGTAGACCTAGCGGGGAGCTTCTACAATGAGCAGTTCTTC CASSVDLAGSFYNEQFF
TRBJ1-3 . TRBV4-1 16 . TGCGCCAGCAGCCAATTTACAGAACACTCTGGAAACACCATATATTTT CASSQFTEHSGNTIYF
TRBJ2-5 TRBD1 TRBV12-3/TRBV12-4 16 . TGTGCCAGCAGTCCCGCCGGTAAGGGACAGCAAGAGACCCAGTACTTC CASSPAGKGQQETQYF
TRBJ2-5 TRBD2 TRBV9 14 . TGTGCCAGCAGCGCCCGACTAGCGCAGGAGACCCAGTACTTC CASSARLAQETQYF
TRBJ1-3 . TRBV12-3/TRBV12-4 16 . TGTGCCAGCAGCTCCGGGCAGACGAGCTTTGGAAACACCATATATTTT CASSSGQTSFGNTIYF
TRBJ1-2 TRBD1 TRBV19 12 . TGTGCCAGTAGTATGCAGGGGGGAGGCTACACCTTC CASSMQGGGYTF
TRBJ1-1 . TRBV2 13 few TGTGCCAGCAGTTTGGACAGCAACACTGAAGCTTTCTTT CASSLDSNTEAFF
TRBJ2-3 TRBD1 TRBV4-1 15 . TGCGCCAGCAGCCAAGTAGGGACAGGCACAGATACGCAGTATTTT CASSQVGTGTDTQYF
TRBJ1-2 TRBD1 TRBV7-9 16 . TGTGCCAGCAGCCTGTCGGACCGGGACAGGGTAAATGGCTACACCTTC CASSLSDRDRVNGYTF
TRBJ1-1 TRBD1 TRBV5-1 14 . TGCGCCAGCAGCCACAGACAGGGGAGCACTGAAGCTTTCTTT CASSHRQGSTEAFF
TRBJ2-3 TRBD2 TRBV10-3 11 . TGTGCCACCTCGGGGGGAGATACGCAGTATTTT CATSGGDTQYF
TRBJ2-2 . TRBV10-2 18 . TGCGCCAGCAGTGAGCCGACTTGGGGGGCGTTGGACACCGGGGAGCTGTTTTTT CASSEPTWGALDTGELFF
TRBJ2-3 TRBD2 TRBV6-5 17 . TGTGCCAGCAGTTACGGGAGACTAGCAGAGTCGGCAGATACGCAGTATTTT CASSYGRLAESADTQYF
TRBJ1-2 . TRBV30 13 few TGTGCCTGGAGTCCCGACCGGGTCTCAAGCTACACCTTC CAWSPDRVSSYTF
TRBJ2-3 . TRBV29-1 17 . TGCAGCGTCAAATTCCTAGCGGCCCTCAGGGGGACAGATACGCAGTATTTT CSVKFLAALRGTDTQYF
TRBJ1-1 . TRBV30 13 few TGTGCCTGGAGTGTTAAGGGGAACACTGAAGCTTTCTTT CAWSVKGNTEAFF
TRBJ2-1 TRBD2 TRBV2 17 . TGTGCCAGCAGTGGGGGACTAGCGGGGGTGAAAAACAATGAGCAGTTCTTC CASSGGLAGVKNNEQFF
TRBJ2-1 . TRBV11-3 12 . TGTGCCAGCAGCTTTGGATGGGATGAGCAGTTCTTC CASSFGWDEQFF
TRBJ1-1 . TRBV19 14 . TGTGTCAGTAGTGATCAATACAGGGACACTGAAGCTTTCTTT CVSSDQYRDTEAFF
TRBJ2-2 . TRBV27 14 medium-sized TGTGCCAGCAGTAACCCAGCGAACACCGGGGAGCTGTTTTTT CASSNPANTGELFF
TRBJ1-4 TRBD1 TRBV4-1 14 . TGCGCCAGCAGCCAAGAAGGGACAGGGTGGAAACTGTTTTTT CASSQEGTGWKLFF
TRBJ2-2 TRBD2 TRBV27 17 . TGTGCCAGCGGGGCTAGCGGGGGGGCCTTGTATGCCGGGGAGCTGTTTTTT CASGASGGALYAGELFF
TRBJ1-6 . TRBV5-1 15 once TGCGCCAGCAGCTTGGAGAGCTCCTATAATTCACCCCTCCACTTT CASSLESSYNSPLHF
TRBJ2-1 . TRBV10-3 15 . TGTGCCATCCGGGACCCGGGACTGGCCTACAATGAGCAGTTCTTC CAIRDPGLAYNEQFF
TRBJ1-1 TRBD1 TRBV25-1 14 few TGTGCCAGCAGCACAACAGGGGGCAGGACTGAAGCTTTCTTT CASSTTGGRTEAFF
TRBJ1-1 . TRBV11-2 14 few TGTGCCAGCAGCTTGCAGGGGATGAACACTGAAGCTTTCTTT CASSLQGMNTEAFF
TRBJ2-1 . TRBV20-1 15 . TGCAGTGCCCCGGCCAGGGGGGACCCTTACAATGAGCAGTTCTTC CSAPARGDPYNEQFF
TRBJ1-5 . TRBV19 15 few TGTGCCAGTAGTATAGATCGGGCGGGCGGTCAGCCCCAGCATTTT CASSIDRAGGQPQHF
TRBJ2-3 . TRBV5-1 13 . TGCGCCAGCAGCTCACCTAACACAGATACGCAGTATTTT CASSSPNTDTQYF
TRBJ1-1 . TRBV5-5 14 few TGTGCCAGCATGTTAGACAGGACCAACACTGAAGCTTTCTTT CASMLDRTNTEAFF
TRBJ1-2 . TRBV6-2/TRBV6-3 14 medium-sized TGTGCCAGCAGTTCGGACGGCGGATTCTATGGCTACACCTTC CASSSDGGFYGYTF